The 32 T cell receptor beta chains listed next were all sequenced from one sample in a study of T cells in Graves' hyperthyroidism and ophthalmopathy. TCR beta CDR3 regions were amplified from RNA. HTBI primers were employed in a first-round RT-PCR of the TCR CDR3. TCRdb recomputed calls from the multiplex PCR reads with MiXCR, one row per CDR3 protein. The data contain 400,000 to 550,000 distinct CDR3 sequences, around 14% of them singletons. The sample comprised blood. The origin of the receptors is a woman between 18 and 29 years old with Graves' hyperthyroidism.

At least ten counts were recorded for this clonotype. In DNA form, the CDR3 reads TGTGCCATCAGTGCGGTGCCGTGGTCGGACACCGGGGAGCTGTTTTTT. It yields the protein CAISAVPWSDTGELFF. V and J are TRBV10-3 and TRBJ2-2; no clear D. The CDR3 extends over 16 amino acids. The V gene lost 4 bases and the J gene lost 3 bases, with 15 bases spanning the gap. Germline lookup yields CDR1 ENHRY and CDR2 SYGVKD.

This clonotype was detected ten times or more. CDR3 nucleotides: TGTGCCCGAAACAAGAAGGAGAACTCGCCTTATGGCTACACCTTC. Translated, it gives CARNKKENSPYGYTF. The V call is TRBV30, the J call TRBJ1-2; D is ambiguous. The CDR3 spans 15 residues. Germline CDR1 is GTSNPN and CDR2 is SVGIG (reference sequence). The V and J ends lost 8 bases and 5 bases respectively, with 24 bases between them.

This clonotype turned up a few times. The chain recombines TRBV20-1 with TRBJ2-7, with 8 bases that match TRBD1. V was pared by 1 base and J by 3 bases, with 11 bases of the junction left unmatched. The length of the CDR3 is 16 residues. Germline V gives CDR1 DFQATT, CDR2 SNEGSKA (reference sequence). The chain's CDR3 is CSARGNDRGSRYEQYV. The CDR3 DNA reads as TGCAGTGCTAGAGGGAATGACAGGGGCTCCCGCTACGAGCAGTACGTC.

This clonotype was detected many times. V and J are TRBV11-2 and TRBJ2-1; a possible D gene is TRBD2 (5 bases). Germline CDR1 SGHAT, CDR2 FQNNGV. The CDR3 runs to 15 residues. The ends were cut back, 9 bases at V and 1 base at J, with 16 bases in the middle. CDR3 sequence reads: CASAEGYASYNEQFF. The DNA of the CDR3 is TGTGCCAGTGCCGAGGGTTACGCATCCTACAATGAGCAGTTCTTC.

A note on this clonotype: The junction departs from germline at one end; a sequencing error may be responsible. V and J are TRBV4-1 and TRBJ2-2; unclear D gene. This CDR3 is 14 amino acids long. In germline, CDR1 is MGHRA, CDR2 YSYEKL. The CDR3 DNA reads TGCGCCAGCAGCACGAGACCCACCACCAGGGAGCTGTTTTTT. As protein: CASSTRPTTRELFF.

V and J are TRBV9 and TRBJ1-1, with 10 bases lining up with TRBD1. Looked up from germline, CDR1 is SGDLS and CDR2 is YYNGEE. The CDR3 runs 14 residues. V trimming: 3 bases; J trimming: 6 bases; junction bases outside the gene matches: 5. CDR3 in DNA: TGTGCCAGCAGCGGTGGGACAGGGGTGGCTGAAGCTTTCTTT. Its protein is CASSGGTGVAEAFF.

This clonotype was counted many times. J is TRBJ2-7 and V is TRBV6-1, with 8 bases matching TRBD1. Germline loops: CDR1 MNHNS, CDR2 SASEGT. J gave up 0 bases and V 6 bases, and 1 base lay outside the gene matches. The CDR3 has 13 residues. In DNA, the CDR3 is TGTGCCAGCAGCCAGGGGGCCTCCTACGAGCAGTACGTC. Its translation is CASSQGASYEQYV.

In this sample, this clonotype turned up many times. This chain's CDR3 is CASRRGGTNTEAFF. Here the CDR3 DNA reads TGTGCCAGCCGCCGTGGGGGGACGAACACTGAAGCTTTCTTT. The chain uses TRBV2 and TRBJ1-1, with a tentative D call TRBD1 (5 bases). The CDR3 extends over 14 amino acids. Germline V gene sequence: CDR1 SNHLY, CDR2 FYNNEI. Trimming stripped 8 bases from V and 1 base from J, with 14 bases between.

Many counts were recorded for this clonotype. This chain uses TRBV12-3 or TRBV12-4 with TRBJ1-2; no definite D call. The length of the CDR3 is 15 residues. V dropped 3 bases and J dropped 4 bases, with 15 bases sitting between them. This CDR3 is CASSFSQTVGYGYTF. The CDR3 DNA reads TGTGCCAGCAGTTTTTCCCAGACTGTCGGCTATGGCTACACCTTC.

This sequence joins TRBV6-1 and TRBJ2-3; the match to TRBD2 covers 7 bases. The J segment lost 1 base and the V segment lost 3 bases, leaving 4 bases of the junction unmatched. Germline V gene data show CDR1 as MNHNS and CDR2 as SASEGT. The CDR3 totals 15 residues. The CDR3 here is CASSEGGGGTDTQYF. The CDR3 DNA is TGTGCCAGCAGTGAGGGGGGGGGGGGCACAGATACGCAGTATTTT.

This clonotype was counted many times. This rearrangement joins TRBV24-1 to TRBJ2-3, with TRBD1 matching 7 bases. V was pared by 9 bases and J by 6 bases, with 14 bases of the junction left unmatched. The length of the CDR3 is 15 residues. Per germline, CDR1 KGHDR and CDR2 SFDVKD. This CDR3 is CATGDSHAPWDTQYF. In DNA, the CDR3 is TGTGCCACCGGGGACAGTCATGCACCTTGGGATACGCAGTATTTT.

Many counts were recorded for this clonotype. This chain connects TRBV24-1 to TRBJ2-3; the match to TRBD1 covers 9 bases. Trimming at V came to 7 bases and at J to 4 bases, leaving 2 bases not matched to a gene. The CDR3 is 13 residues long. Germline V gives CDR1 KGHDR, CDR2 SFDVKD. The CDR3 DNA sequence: TGTGCCACCAGGGACAGGGGAGCAGATACGCAGTATTTT. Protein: CATRDRGADTQYF.

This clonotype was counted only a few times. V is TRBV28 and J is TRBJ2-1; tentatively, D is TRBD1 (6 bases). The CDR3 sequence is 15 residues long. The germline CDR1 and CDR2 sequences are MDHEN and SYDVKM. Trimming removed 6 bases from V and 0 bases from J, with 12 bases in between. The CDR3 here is CASRVGGYSYNEQFF. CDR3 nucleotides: TGTGCCAGCAGGGTAGGGGGTTACTCCTACAATGAGCAGTTCTTC.

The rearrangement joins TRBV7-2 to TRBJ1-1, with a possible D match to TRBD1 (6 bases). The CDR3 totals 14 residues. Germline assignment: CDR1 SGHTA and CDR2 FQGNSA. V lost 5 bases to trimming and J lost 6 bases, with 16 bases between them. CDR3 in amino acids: CASSISRDTSEAFF. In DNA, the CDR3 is TGTGCCAGCAGCATCAGCCGGGACACCTCTGAAGCTTTCTTT.

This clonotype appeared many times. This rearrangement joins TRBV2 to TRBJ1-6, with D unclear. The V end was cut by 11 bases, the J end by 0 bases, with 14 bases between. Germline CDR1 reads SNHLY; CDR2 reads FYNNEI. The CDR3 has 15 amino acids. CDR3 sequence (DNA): TGTGCCTCCGAGCTCTTAAGCTCCTATAATTCACCCCTCCACTTT. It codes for CASELLSSYNSPLHF.

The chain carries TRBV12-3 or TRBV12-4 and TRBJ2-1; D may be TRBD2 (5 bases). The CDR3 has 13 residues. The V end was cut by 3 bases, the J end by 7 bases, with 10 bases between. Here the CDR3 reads CASSFEAANEQFF. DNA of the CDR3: TGTGCCAGCAGTTTTGAAGCGGCTAATGAGCAGTTCTTC.

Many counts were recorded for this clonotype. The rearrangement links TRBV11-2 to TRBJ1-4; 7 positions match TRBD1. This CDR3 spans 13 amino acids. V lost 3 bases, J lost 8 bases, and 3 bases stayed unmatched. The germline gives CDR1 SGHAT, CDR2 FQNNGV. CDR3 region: CASSFQGGEKLFF. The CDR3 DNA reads TGTGCCAGCAGCTTTCAGGGGGGAGAAAAACTGTTTTTT.

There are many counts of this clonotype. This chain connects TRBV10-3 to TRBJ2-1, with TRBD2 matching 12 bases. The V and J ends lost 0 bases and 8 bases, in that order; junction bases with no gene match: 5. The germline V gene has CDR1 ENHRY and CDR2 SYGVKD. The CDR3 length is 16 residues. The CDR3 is CAISESRLAGAHEQFF. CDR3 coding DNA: TGTGCCATCAGTGAGTCGAGACTAGCGGGAGCCCATGAGCAGTTCTTC.

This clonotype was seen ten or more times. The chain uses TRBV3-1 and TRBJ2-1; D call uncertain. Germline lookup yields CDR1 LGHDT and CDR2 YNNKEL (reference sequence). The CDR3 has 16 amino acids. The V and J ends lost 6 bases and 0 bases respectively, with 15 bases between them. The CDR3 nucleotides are TGTGCCAGCAGGGACCGGCGCTATAGCTCCTACAATGAGCAGTTCTTC. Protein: CASRDRRYSSYNEQFF.

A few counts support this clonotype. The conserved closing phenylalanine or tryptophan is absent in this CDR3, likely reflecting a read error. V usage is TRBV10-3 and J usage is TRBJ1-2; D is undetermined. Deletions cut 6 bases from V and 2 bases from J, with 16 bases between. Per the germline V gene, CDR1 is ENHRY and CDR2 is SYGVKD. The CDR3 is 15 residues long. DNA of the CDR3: TGTGCCATCAGCTCCTCGGGAGCCCTGAACTATGGCTACACCCTC. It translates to CAISSSGALNYGYTL.

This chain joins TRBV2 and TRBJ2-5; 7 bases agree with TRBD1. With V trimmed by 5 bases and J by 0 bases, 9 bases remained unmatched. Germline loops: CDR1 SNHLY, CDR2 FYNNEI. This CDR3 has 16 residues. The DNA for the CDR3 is TGTGCCAGCAGTACCCAAAGGGGGACAGACCAAGAGACCCAGTACTTC. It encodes CASSTQRGTDQETQYF.

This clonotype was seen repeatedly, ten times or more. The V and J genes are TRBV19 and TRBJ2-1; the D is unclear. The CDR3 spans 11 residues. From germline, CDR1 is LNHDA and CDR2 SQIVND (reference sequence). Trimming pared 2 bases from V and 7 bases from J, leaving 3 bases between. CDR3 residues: CASSIRNEQFF. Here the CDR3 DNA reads TGTGCCAGTAGTATACGGAATGAGCAGTTCTTC.

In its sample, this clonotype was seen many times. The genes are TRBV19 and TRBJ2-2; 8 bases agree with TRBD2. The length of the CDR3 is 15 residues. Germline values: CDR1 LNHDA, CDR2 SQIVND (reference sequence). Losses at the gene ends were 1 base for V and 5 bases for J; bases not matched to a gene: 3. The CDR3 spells CASSIVPSGTGELFF. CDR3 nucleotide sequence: TGTGCCAGTAGTATAGTGCCTAGCGGGACCGGGGAGCTGTTTTTT.

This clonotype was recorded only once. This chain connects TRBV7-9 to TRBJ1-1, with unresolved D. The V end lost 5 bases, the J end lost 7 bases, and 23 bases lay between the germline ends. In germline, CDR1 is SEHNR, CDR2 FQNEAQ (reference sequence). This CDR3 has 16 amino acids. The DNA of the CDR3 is TGTGCCAGCAGCCTTACAGCGAGCGCCGGGGATGTTGAAGCTTTCTTT. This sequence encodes CASSLTASAGDVEAFF.

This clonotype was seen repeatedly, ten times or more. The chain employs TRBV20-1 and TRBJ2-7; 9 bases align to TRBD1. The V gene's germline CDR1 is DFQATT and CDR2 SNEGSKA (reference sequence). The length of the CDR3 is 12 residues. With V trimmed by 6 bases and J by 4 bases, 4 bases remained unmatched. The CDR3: CSATGTGYEQYV. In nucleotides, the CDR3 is TGCAGTGCGACCGGGACAGGGTACGAGCAGTACGTC.

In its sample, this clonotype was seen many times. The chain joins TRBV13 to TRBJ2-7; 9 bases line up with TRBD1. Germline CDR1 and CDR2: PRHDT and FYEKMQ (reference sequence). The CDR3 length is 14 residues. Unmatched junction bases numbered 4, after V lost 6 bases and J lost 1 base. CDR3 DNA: TGTGCCAGCAGAAAACAGGGGGCTTCCTACGAGCAGTACGTC. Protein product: CASRKQGASYEQYV.

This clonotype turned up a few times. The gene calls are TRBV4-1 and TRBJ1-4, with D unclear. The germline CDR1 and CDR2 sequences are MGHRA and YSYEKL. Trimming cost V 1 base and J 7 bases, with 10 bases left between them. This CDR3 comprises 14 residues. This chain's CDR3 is CASSQVGGAEKLFF. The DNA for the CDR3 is TGCGCCAGCAGCCAAGTGGGTGGTGCTGAAAAACTGTTTTTT.

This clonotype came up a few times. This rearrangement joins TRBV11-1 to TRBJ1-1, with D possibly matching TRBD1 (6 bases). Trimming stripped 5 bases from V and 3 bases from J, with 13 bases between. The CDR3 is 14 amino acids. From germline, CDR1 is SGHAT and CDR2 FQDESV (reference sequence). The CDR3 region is CASSTGQYYTEAFF. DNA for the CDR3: TGTGCCAGCAGCACCGGACAGTATTACACTGAAGCTTTCTTT.

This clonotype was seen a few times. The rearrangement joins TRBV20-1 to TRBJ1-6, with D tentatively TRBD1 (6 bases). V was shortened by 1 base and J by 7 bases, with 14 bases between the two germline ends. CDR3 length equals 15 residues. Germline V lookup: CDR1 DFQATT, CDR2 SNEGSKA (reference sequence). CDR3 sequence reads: CSARVSGQKNSPLHF. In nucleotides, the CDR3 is TGCAGTGCTAGAGTTTCAGGACAGAAAAATTCACCCCTCCACTTT.

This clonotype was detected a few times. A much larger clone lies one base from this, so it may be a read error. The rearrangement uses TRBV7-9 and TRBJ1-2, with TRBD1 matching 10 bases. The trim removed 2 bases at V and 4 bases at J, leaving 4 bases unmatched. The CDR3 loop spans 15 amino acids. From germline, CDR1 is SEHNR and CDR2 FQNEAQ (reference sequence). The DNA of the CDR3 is TGTGCCAGCAGCTTATCCGGGACAGGGGCCTATGGCTACACCTTC. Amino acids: CASSLSGTGAYGYTF.

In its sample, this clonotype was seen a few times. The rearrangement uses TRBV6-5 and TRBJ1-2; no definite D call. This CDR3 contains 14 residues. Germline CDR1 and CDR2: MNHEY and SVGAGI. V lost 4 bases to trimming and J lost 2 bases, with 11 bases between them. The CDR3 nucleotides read TGTGCCAGCAGTTGGAGGTCCCCCAACTATGGCTACACCTTC. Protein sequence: CASSWRSPNYGYTF.

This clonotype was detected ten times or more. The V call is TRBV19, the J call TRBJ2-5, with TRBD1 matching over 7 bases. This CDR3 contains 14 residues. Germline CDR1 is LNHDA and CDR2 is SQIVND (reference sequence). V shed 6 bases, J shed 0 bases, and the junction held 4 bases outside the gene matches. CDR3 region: CASRGDSYQETQYF. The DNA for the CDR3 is TGTGCCAGTAGGGGGGACAGCTACCAAGAGACCCAGTACTTC.